The present T cell receptor beta chain was sequenced within a study of CD8 T cells in Susac syndrome. The study, taken as a whole, reports: That the number of individuals in its TCR sequencing and HLA analysis was relatively small was acknowledged by the study.

The sample holds one count of this clonotype. Its specificity is not known. Negative isolation yielded CD8+ and CD4+ T cells; FACS enriched TEMRA cells. The CDR3 totals 16 residues. V lost 0 bases to trimming and J lost 4 bases, with 13 bases between them. Germline V gene data show CDR1 as MNHEY and CDR2 as SVGAGI. With random hexamers, reverse transcription was performed on about 0.5 to 1 ug of RNA. The immunoSEQ assay covered 54 Vbeta and 13 Jbeta segments for CDR3. TCRdb analysed the immunoSEQ multiplex PCR reads with MiXCR anew, one entry per CDR3 protein. Among about 280,000 distinct CDR3 sequences listed, roughly 84% were seen once.

The sequencing sample was made of CD8+ T cells from PBMCs. The genes are TRBV6-5 and TRBJ2-1, with D uncertain. This receptor was taken from a human donor with multiple sclerosis. The CDR3 here is CASSYSRRLYYNEQFF. The CDR3 DNA is TGTGCCAGCAGTTACTCCCGTCGTCTTTATTACAATGAGCAGTTCTTC.